Each of the 21 T cell receptor beta chains below was sequenced from the same sample in a study of blood T cell repertoires in COVID-19. The protocol was immunoSEQ multiplex PCR, while the TCRdb copy is restricted to in-frame clones and leaves out a portion. Of around 100,000 clones listed, roughly 87% are singletons. Sequenced sample: peripheral blood. These receptor sequences come from an elderly woman in a cohort sampled during active COVID-19.

This rearrangement joins TRBV19 to TRBJ2-6, with a tentative D call TRBD1 (5 bases). The CDR3 runs to 13 residues. CDR1 is LNHDA, CDR2 SQIVND, per germline (reference sequence). CDR3 region: CASQGAGANVLTF. The CDR3 nucleotides read TGTGCGTCGCAGGGCGCTGGGGCCAACGTCCTGACTTTC.

This chain connects TRBV10-3 to TRBJ2-7; 7 bases line up with TRBD2. In germline, CDR1 is ENHRY, CDR2 SYGVKD. The length of the CDR3 is 13 residues. The junction had 5 bases not matched to a gene; V was cut back by 6 bases and J by 3 bases. The CDR3 coding sequence is TGTGCCATCAGAAAGGCGGGGGTCTACGAGCAGTACTTC. It is translated as CAIRKAGVYEQYF.

By sample fraction, this clone is medium-sized. The chain has TRBV28 and TRBJ1-5; the match to TRBD1 covers 8 bases. With 2 bases clipped from V and 5 bases from J, the junction kept 11 bases outside the gene matches. The CDR3 consists of 17 residues. Germline loops: CDR1 MDHEN, CDR2 SYDVKM. The CDR3 reads CASSLMFVTGEDQPQHF. CDR3 DNA sequence: TGTGCCAGCAGTTTAATGTTTGTGACAGGGGAGGATCAGCCCCAGCATTTT.

V is TRBV3-1 (or the pseudogene TRBV3-2) and J is TRBJ2-7; the match to TRBD1 covers 7 bases. The CDR3 contains 18 residues. CDR1 is LGHDT and CDR2 is YNNKEL in the germline V gene (reference sequence). V trimming: 4 bases; J trimming: 3 bases; junction bases outside the gene matches: 18. The CDR3 here is CASSPQGRTRDSHYEQYF. CDR3 in DNA: TGTGCCAGCAGCCCACAAGGTCGAACCCGGGACAGCCACTACGAGCAGTACTTC.

V is TRBV15 and J is TRBJ1-5, with TRBD1 as a possible D gene (5 bases). Germline CDR1 is LNHNV and CDR2 is YYDKDF (reference sequence). The CDR3 is 18 amino acids. V was clipped by 1 base and J by 4 bases, with 20 bases between them. The CDR3 region is CATSRVRIRRDGNQPQHF. The CDR3 region has the DNA TGTGCCACCAGCAGAGTGAGGATTAGGCGGGACGGAAATCAGCCCCAGCATTTT.

The chain joins TRBV3-1 (or the pseudogene TRBV3-2) to TRBJ2-7, with 9 bases lining up with TRBD2. J gave up 4 bases and V 4 bases, and 14 bases lay outside the gene matches. Germline V gene sequence: CDR1 LGHDT, CDR2 YNNKEL (reference sequence). CDR3 length equals 17 residues. The DNA for the CDR3 is TGTGCCAGCAGCCGAACCCCTAGCGGGACTTTTTTTTACGAGCAGTACTTC. It yields the protein CASSRTPSGTFFYEQYF.

In this sample, this clone turned up once. The chain joins TRBV28 to TRBJ2-4; 8 bases fit TRBD1. Germline values: CDR1 MDHEN, CDR2 SYDVKM. The CDR3 runs 18 residues. V dropped 7 bases and J dropped 1; count of bases not matched to a gene: 15. The CDR3 spells CASIPMGQEGLAKNIQYF. The CDR3, as DNA: TGTGCCAGCATCCCCATGGGACAGGAAGGATTGGCCAAAAACATTCAGTACTTC.

This sequence joins TRBV10-1 and TRBJ1-4; D ambiguous. Germline V gene data show CDR1 as WNHNN and CDR2 as SYGVQD (reference sequence). This CDR3 comprises 13 residues. V lost 9 bases, J lost 0 bases, and 8 bases lay in between. In DNA, the CDR3 is TGCGCCAGAGCGCTGGCAACTAATGAAAAACTGTTTTTT. It yields the protein CARALATNEKLFF.

The sample holds one count of this clone. The chain carries TRBV11-3 and TRBJ1-3; TRBD1 matches 7 bases. The CDR3 extends over 13 amino acids. Germline V gene lookup returns CDR1 SGHNT and CDR2 YENEEA. After removal of 3 bases from V and 7 bases from J, the junction contained 3 bases not matched to a gene. The CDR3 coding sequence is TGTGCCAGCAGCTTGACAGGGTCGAACACCATATATTTT. The encoded protein is CASSLTGSNTIYF.

V gene TRBV14 combines with J gene TRBJ2-7, with TRBD1 matching 9 bases. After removal of 4 bases from V and 5 bases from J, the junction contained 9 bases not matched to a gene. Germline assignment: CDR1 SGHDN and CDR2 FVKESK. CDR3 length: 15 residues. The CDR3 loop reads CASSPHRGRRDEQYF. The CDR3 nucleotides read TGTGCCAGCAGCCCCCACAGGGGGCGCAGAGACGAGCAGTACTTC.

In this sample, this clone turned up once. The genes are TRBV6-5 and TRBJ2-3; D unclear. Germline loops: CDR1 MNHEY, CDR2 SVGAGI. CDR3 length equals 13 residues. V lost 5 bases to trimming and J lost 4 bases, with 10 bases between them. This CDR3 is CASSPLVADTQYF. In DNA form, the CDR3 reads TGTGCCAGCAGTCCCCTCGTAGCAGATACGCAGTATTTT.

The rearrangement links TRBV18 to TRBJ1-5; no clear D gene. V lost 1 base and J lost 9, with 7 bases in between. This CDR3 has 12 residues. Looked up from germline, CDR1 is KGHSH and CDR2 is LQKENI. The DNA of the CDR3 is TGTGCCAGCTCACCACACCCGGGGCCCCAGCATTTT. This translates into CASSPHPGPQHF.

This chain connects TRBV6-4 to TRBJ1-2, with a tentative D call TRBD1 (6 bases). CDR1 and CDR2 (germline): MRHNA, SNTAGT. Deletions cut 3 bases from V and 5 bases from J, with 7 bases between. CDR3 length: 12 amino acids. The CDR3 is CASSEGGYGYTF. CDR3 sequence (DNA): TGTGCCAGCAGTGAAGGGGGTTATGGCTACACCTTC.

V usage is TRBV6-5 and J usage is TRBJ2-5; the match to TRBD1 covers 10 bases. This CDR3 spans 14 amino acids. V lost 6 bases and J lost 4; bases outside the gene matches: 5. Germline CDR1 and CDR2: MNHEY and SVGAGI. In DNA form, the CDR3 reads TGTGCCAGCAGAAGGGACAGGGGTGGAGAGACCCAGTACTTC. Its translation: CASRRDRGGETQYF.

J is TRBJ2-7 and V is TRBV10-3; 9 nucleotides match TRBD1. Germline trimming cut 4 bases from V and 7 bases from J; bases unmatched to any gene: 11. Germline CDR1 and CDR2: ENHRY and SYGVKD. This CDR3 region has 15 residues. The CDR3: CAISGIATGGTEQYF. Here the CDR3 DNA reads TGTGCCATCAGTGGAATCGCGACAGGGGGAACTGAGCAGTACTTC.

This sequence joins TRBV30 and TRBJ2-2; possible D gene TRBD1, 5 bases. Germline loops: CDR1 GTSNPN, CDR2 SVGIG (reference sequence). CDR3 size: 14 residues. The germline V and J ends were trimmed by 1 base and 1 base, with 7 bases remaining between them. CDR3 nucleotide sequence: TGTGCCTGGAGTGGGACACTGAACACCGGGGAGCTGTTTTTT. Encoded protein: CAWSGTLNTGELFF.

The chain has TRBV5-4 and TRBJ1-1; possibly TRBD1 for D (6 bases). The germline V gene has CDR1 SGHNT and CDR2 YYREEE (reference sequence). Between the trimmed V and J ends, which lost 2 bases and 5 bases, there was a span of 16 bases. The CDR3 covers 15 residues. The CDR3 is CASSLIQGSGTEAFF. CDR3 DNA: TGTGCCAGCAGCTTAATACAGGGCTCAGGGACTGAAGCTTTCTTT.

This chain connects TRBV10-3 to TRBJ2-1; 10 positions match TRBD2. The CDR3 totals 16 residues. After removal of 6 bases from V and 7 bases from J, the junction contained 12 bases not matched to a gene. Germline V gene data show CDR1 as ENHRY and CDR2 as SYGVKD. DNA of the CDR3: TGTGCCATCAGAGCCTCCAGCGGGAGGGCCGGGAATGAGCAGTTCTTC. Translating gives CAIRASSGRAGNEQFF.

V is TRBV4-1 and J is TRBJ1-1; D perhaps matches TRBD1 (6 bases). CDR3 length: 17 amino acids. Germline CDR1 reads MGHRA; CDR2 reads YSYEKL. V lost 1 base, J lost 1 base, and 16 bases lay in between. The CDR3 nucleotides read TGCGCCAGCAGCCAAGCGGGCAGGGGATCTAAGAACACTGAAGCTTTCTTT. Its translation is CASSQAGRGSKNTEAFF.

The chain is built from TRBV28 and TRBJ2-7; 12 nucleotides agree with TRBD1. The germline gives CDR1 MDHEN, CDR2 SYDVKM. This CDR3 is 17 amino acids long. Trimming removed 4 bases from V and 5 bases from J; junction bases left unmatched: 12. The CDR3 loop reads CASSSKPGQGATHEQYF. The CDR3 DNA reads TGTGCCAGCAGTTCAAAACCGGGACAGGGGGCGACCCACGAGCAGTACTTC.

This clone came up once. V usage is TRBV27 and J usage is TRBJ2-4; unclear D gene. The ends were cut back, 6 bases at V and 1 base at J, with 7 bases in the middle. Germline-derived CDR1 and CDR2 are MNHEY and SMNVEV (reference sequence). This CDR3 comprises 13 residues. The CDR3 nucleotides are TGTGCCAGCAGCGGTTTGGCCAAAAACATTCAGTACTTC. Its translation: CASSGLAKNIQYF.